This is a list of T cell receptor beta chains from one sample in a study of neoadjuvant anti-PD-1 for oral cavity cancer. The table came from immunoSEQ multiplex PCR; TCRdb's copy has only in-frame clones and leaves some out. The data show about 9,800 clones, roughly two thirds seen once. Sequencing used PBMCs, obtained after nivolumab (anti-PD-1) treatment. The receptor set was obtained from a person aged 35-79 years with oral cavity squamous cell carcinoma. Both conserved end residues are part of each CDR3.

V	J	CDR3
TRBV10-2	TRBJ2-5	CASGTETQYF
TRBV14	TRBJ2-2	CASSQNSGGPGELFF
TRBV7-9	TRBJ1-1	CASSLGTLNTEAFF
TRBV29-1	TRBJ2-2	CSVDTGNTGELFF
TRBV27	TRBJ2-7	CASSLGRDSLGYEQYF
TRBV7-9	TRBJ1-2	CASSPGQTYGYTF
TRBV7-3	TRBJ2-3	CASSPGTGTDTQYF
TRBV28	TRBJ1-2	CASSPPNPGANYGYTF
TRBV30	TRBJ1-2	CAIAPGGPYGYTF
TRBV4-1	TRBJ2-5	CASSQTGSGGTGETQYF
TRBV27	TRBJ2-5	CASSPRGKTQETQYF
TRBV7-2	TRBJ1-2	CASSSRGGEVGYTF
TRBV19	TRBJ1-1	CASSRIQGRTEAFF
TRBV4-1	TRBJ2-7	CASSQAAEGQPFYEQYF
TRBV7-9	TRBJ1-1	CASSFDRATEAFF
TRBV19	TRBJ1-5	CASSMPGGDRYSNQPQHF
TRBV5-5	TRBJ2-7	CASSLRDTAYEQYF
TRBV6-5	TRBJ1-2	CASRPDRGHGGYTF
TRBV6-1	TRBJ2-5	CASSENAGYGETQYF
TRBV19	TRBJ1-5	CASSRLQGWSSNQPQHF
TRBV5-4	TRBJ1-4	CASSTWTGRGKLFF
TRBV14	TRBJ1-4	CASSQVGGPSEKLFF
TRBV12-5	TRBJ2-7	CASVRADKQYEQYF
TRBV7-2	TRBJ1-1	CASSPRQGLFGTEAFF
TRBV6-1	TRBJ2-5	CASSQRGGSETQYF
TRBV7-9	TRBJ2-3	CASSPRTSGATQYF
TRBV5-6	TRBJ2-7	CASNPLGTDYEQYF
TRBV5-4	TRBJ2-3	CASSRSSGGAEDTQYF
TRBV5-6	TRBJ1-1	CASSSQHTWEAFF
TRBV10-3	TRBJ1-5	CAISAGFDQPQHF
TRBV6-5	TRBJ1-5	CASSAVRGSNQPQHF